This T cell receptor (beta chain) was recovered during a study of blood T cell repertoires in COVID-19 (dated by TCRdb to the early 2020s). General notes on the study: Collaborator samples came from the United States, Italy and Spain and covered acute and convalescent phases of COVID-19. The prospective study material was composed of cDNA or gDNA derived from T cells, B-cell-depleted T cells, or PBMCs. Subjects who had been exposed to COVID-19, were actively infected with it, or had recovered from it provided the deeply sampled blood TCRbeta repertoires that made up the dataset. The repertoires were made available in a free public database intended to serve as a resource for research on the immune response to SARS-CoV-2. Samples came from the ongoing ImmuneRACE study (first 160 participants) plus 1,254 subjects from 6 global collaborators. The sample metadata nearly always contained a de-identified subject ID, COVID-19 status, age in years and sex. Where available, HLA class I and class II types were obtained from metadata supplied by the sample provider rather than from assay-based typing. What the work shows at the level of the full study, not this receptor alone: The quantity of clinical and demographic metadata differed by source and by participant and was supplied without curation.

The immunoSEQ Assay, a bias-controlled multiplex PCR, was used to amplify TCRbeta CDR3 regions from genomic DNA. As for the original processing: The number of nucleated cells in each sample was estimated from the amplification of reference gene primers within the assay. Sequence reads were collapsed and filtered to measure the absolute abundance of every unique TCRbeta CDR3 rearrangement. Productive Simpson clonality was computed per sample as the square root of Simpson's diversity index over productive rearrangements. TCRdb holds this immuneACCESS table with in-frame rearrangements only. Some clones are missing; in checked studies, unresolved V genes explain under half, and the rest has no known cause. V, J and clone size derive from that table, while D and trimming were established from the DNA sequence. The sample table records 250,000 or so clones; more than 80% of these occur just once. The ten largest clones take up approximately 4% of the sample.

In the prospective study, participants were about 18 to 100 years old, resided in 25 or so geographic areas of the United States, and were enrolled through a virtual design. In the prospective study, cohorts were assigned on the basis of participant-reported clinical history obtained from a screening survey and a study questionnaire. Mobile phlebotomists in the prospective study collected whole blood, serum and a nasopharyngeal or oropharyngeal swab from every participant. Participants in the prospective study had the option to provide additional blood draws and questionnaires over a roughly 2-month period. Before DNA extraction, prospective study blood samples were shipped either frozen or at room temperature. Compared with germline, V lacks 5 bases and J lacks 4 bases; bases without a gene match: 5. As encoded in the germline V gene, CDR1 is KGHSH while CDR2 is LQKENI. Reading from cysteine to phenylalanine, the CDR3 counts 14 amino acids. CDR3 DNA only is kept here, 42 bases in frame from base 1.

Notes on this clone: The antigen it binds to is not known. Base qualities are not recorded, but no much larger clone differs from it by a single base.

This clonotype originated in a woman under 40 with acute COVID-19. The chain uses TRBV18 and TRBJ1-5; 7 junctional bases match TRBD1. Material: PBMCs or T cells enriched from blood (not recorded which). This receptor carries the CDR3 CASSNQGENQPQHF. The sequenced DNA: TGTGCCAGCTCAAACCAGGGGGAGAATCAGCCCCAGCATTTT.